The 8 T cell receptor beta chains below all came from one sample that was sequenced in a study of beta chain features in type 1 diabetes. Sequenced material consisted of expressed TCRB transcripts (all of the isolated RNA was reverse transcribed). Clones were read by immunoSEQ multiplex PCR, and TCRdb kept only the in-frame ones, dropping some. The sample yields hundreds of thousands of clones, over 11% seen once. These TCRs' antigens remain unknown. Study results and caveats: Within each of all four CD4+ subsets, Type 1 diabetes patients had TCRB CDR3s that were moderately but significantly shorter.

Material for sequencing was naive CD4+ T cells from blood. These receptors all stem from a young man with type 1 diabetes.

The V gene is TRBV15, the J gene TRBJ1-1, with a weak D call TRBD1 (6 bases). CDR3 length: 14 residues. Trimming took 0 bases from V and 7 from J, leaving 12 bases between them. Germline V lookup: CDR1 LNHNV, CDR2 YYDKDF (reference sequence). The CDR3 here is CATSRDRAGVEAFF. The CDR3 coding sequence is TGTGCCACCAGCAGAGATCGGGCAGGGGTTGAAGCTTTCTTT.

The chain has TRBV7-9 and TRBJ1-5, with D perhaps matching TRBD1 (5 bases). Germline V gene lookup returns CDR1 SEHNR and CDR2 FQNEAQ (reference sequence). This CDR3 has 15 amino acids. The V and J ends lost 1 base and 1 base respectively, with 8 bases between them. CDR3 residues: CASSLGGVSNQPQHF. DNA for the CDR3: TGTGCCAGCAGCTTAGGGGGGGTGAGCAATCAGCCCCAGCATTTT. The full variable domain, rest sourced from reference TRBV7-9 and TRBJ1-5, is DTGVSQNPRHKITKRGQNVTFRCDPISEHNRLYWYRQTLGQGPEFLTYFQNEAQLEKSRLLSDRFSAERPKGSFSTLEIQRTEQGDSAMYLCASSLGGVSNQPQHFGDGTRLSIL.

The rearrangement joins TRBV7-9 to TRBJ1-2; TRBD1 might be the D (5 bases). CDR3 length: 13 residues. V was trimmed by 3 bases and J by 4 bases, leaving 9 bases between them. CDR1 and CDR2 from the germline V gene are SEHNR and FQNEAQ (reference sequence). In DNA, the CDR3 is TGTGCCAGCAGCTTGGAGGGACTCTATGGCTACACCTTC. This codes for CASSLEGLYGYTF.

V gene TRBV10-3 combines with J gene TRBJ2-1; the match to TRBD1 covers 8 bases. From germline, CDR1 is ENHRY and CDR2 SYGVKD. The V segment lost 0 bases and the J segment 4 bases; nucleotides outside the gene matches: 8. The CDR3 consists of 17 residues. This CDR3 is CAISESIWNRGYNEQFF. In DNA form, the CDR3 reads TGTGCCATCAGTGAGTCGATCTGGAACAGGGGGTACAATGAGCAGTTCTTC.

This clone was seen more than once but under ten times. CDR3 in DNA: TGTGCCAGTAGTACGGGACAGGGAAGGAGCGAGCAGTTCTTC. It yields the protein CASSTGQGRSEQFF. The chain links TRBV19 to TRBJ2-1; 9 bases map to TRBD1. The CDR3 is 14 residues long. Germline assignment: CDR1 LNHDA and CDR2 SQIVND (reference sequence). J was trimmed by 10 bases and V by 4 bases; bases with no gene match: 8.

This clone was detected many times. The genes are TRBV2 and TRBJ2-1, with 9 positions matching TRBD1. The J segment lost 3 bases and the V segment lost 7 bases, leaving 4 bases of the junction unmatched. Germline lookup yields CDR1 SNHLY and CDR2 FYNNEI. The CDR3 spans 14 residues. CDR3 nucleotide sequence: TGTGCCAGCAAGGACAGGGGACTCTACAATGAGCAGTTCTTC. As protein: CASKDRGLYNEQFF.

The J gene is TRBJ2-3, the V gene TRBV18, with TRBD2 matching over 8 bases. The tail of the sequence fits TRBJ2-2 better, so the J call may be wrong. CDR3 size: 15 residues. Germline CDR1 reads KGHSH; CDR2 reads LQKENI. CDR3 residues: CASSPPSSGFQMLFF. The CDR3 DNA sequence: TGTGCCAGCTCACCACCGTCTAGCGGGTTCCAGATGCTGTTTTTT.

In this sample, this clone turned up a few times. This chain links TRBV30 with TRBJ1-2, with 10 bases matching TRBD1. V shed 2 bases, J shed 8 bases, and the junction held 8 bases outside the gene matches. Germline V gene data show CDR1 as GTSNPN and CDR2 as SVGIG (reference sequence). The length of the CDR3 is 14 residues. CDR3 coding DNA: TGTGCCTGGAGTACCGGACAGGGGGTATTCGGCTACACCTTC. This translates into CAWSTGQGVFGYTF.